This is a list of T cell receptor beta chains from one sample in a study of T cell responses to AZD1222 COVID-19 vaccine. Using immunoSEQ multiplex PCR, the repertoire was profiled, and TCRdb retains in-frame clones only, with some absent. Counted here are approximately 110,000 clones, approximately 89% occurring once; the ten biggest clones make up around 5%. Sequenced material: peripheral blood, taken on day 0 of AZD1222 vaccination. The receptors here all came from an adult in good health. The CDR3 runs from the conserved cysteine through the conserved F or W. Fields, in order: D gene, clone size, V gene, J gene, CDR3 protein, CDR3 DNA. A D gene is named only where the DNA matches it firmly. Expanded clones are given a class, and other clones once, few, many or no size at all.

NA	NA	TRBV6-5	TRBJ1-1	CASRSGLLTEAFF	TGTGCCAGCAGATCCGGCTTGCTTACTGAAGCTTTCTTT
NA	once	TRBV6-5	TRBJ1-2	CASSSNRANYGYTF	TGTGCCAGCAGTTCTAACAGGGCGAACTATGGCTACACCTTC
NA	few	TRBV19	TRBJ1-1	CASRWEGVGTEAFF	TGTGCCAGTAGATGGGAGGGTGTCGGGACTGAAGCTTTCTTT
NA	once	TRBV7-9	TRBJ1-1	CASTPKGREAFF	TGTGCCAGCACCCCCAAGGGTCGTGAAGCTTTCTTT
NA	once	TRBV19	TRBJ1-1	CATNRAGDTEAFF	TGTGCCACAAACAGGGCGGGGGACACTGAAGCTTTCTTT
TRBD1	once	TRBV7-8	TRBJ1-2	CASSLVQGGYGYTF	TGTGCCAGCAGCTTAGTCCAGGGGGGCTATGGCTACACCTTC
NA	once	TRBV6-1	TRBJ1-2	CASSELQGGGGYTF	TGTGCCAGCAGTGAACTCCAGGGAGGGGGAGGCTACACCTTC
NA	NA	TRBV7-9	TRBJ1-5	CASSLELGSGATRPQHF	TGTGCCAGCAGCTTAGAACTCGGTAGTGGAGCCACAAGGCCCCAGCATTTT
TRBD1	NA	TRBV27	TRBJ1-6	CASSGQGGYSPLHF	TGTGCCAGCAGTGGACAGGGAGGGTATTCACCCCTCCACTTT
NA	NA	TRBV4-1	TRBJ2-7	CASSQTPGRGDYYEQYF	TGCGCCAGCAGCCAAACCCCTGGAAGGGGGGACTACTACGAGCAGTACTTC
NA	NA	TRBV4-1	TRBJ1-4	CASSQDRRGSNEKLFF	TGCGCCAGCAGCCAAGATCGGCGGGGTAGTAATGAAAAACTGTTTTTT
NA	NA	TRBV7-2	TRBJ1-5	CASSLGWGTVSNQPQHF	TGTGCCAGCAGCTTAGGTTGGGGGACGGTTAGCAATCAGCCCCAGCATTTT
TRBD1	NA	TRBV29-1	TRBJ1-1	CSVRAAADRGREAFF	TGCAGCGTTCGGGCCGCGGCCGACAGGGGGCGCGAAGCTTTCTTT
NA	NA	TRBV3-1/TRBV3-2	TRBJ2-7	CASSQGISYEQYF	TGTGCCAGCAGCCAAGGGATATCCTACGAGCAGTACTTC
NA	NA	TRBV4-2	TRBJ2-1	CASSQVLGDEQFF	TGTGCCAGCAGCCAAGTCTTGGGGGATGAGCAGTTCTTC
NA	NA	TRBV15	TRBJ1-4	CATSRDEEEKLFF	TGTGCCACCAGCAGAGATGAGGAGGAAAAACTGTTTTTT
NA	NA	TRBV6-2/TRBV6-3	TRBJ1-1	CASSYAVPNTEAFF	TGTGCCAGCAGTTATGCCGTACCGAACACTGAAGCTTTCTTT
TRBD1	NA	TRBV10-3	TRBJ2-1	CASKQGDEQFF	TGTGCCAGCAAACAGGGGGATGAGCAGTTCTTC
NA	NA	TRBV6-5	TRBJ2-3	CASSYSGDTPADTQYF	TGTGCCAGCAGTTACTCGGGGGACACCCCAGCAGATACGCAGTATTTT
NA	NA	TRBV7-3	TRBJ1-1	CASSLTDTNTEAFF	TGTGCCAGCAGCTTAACGGACACGAACACTGAAGCTTTCTTT
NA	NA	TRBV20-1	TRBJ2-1	CSASSEGEQFF	TGCAGTGCTAGTTCCGAGGGGGAGCAGTTCTTC
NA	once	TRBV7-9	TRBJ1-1	CASSLGSGGDTEAFF	TGTGCCAGCAGCTTAGGATCCGGTGGGGACACTGAAGCTTTCTTT
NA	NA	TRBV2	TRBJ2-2	CASSEAGADTGELFF	TGTGCCAGCAGTGAAGCAGGGGCGGACACCGGGGAGCTGTTTTTT
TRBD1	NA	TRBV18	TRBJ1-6	CASSLNRQGDSPLHF	TGTGCCAGCTCCCTAAATAGACAGGGGGACTCACCCCTCCACTTT
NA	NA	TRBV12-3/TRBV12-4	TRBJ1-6	CASSPAGRTPLHF	TGTGCCAGCAGCCCCGCAGGGAGGACACCCCTCCACTTT
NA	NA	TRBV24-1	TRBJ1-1	CATSQGFLTEAFF	TGTGCCACCTCGCAGGGGTTTTTGACTGAAGCTTTCTTT
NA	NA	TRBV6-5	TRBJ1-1	CASSYYSGSTEAFF	TGTGCCAGCAGTTACTATTCAGGGAGCACTGAAGCTTTCTTT
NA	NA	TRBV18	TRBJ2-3	CASSPDTNTDTQYF	TGTGCCAGCTCTCCGGATACAAACACAGATACGCAGTATTTT
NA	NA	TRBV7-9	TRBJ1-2	CASSLDGGLNYGYTF	TGTGCCAGCAGCTTAGACGGAGGTTTAAACTATGGCTACACCTTC
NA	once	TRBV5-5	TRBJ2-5	CASSVGSEQETQYF	TGTGCCAGCAGCGTCGGGTCAGAGCAAGAGACCCAGTACTTC
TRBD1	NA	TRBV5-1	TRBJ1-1	CASRAGQVNTEAFF	TGCGCCAGCAGGGCGGGACAGGTAAACACTGAAGCTTTCTTT
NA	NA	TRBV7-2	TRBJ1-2	CASSLVAPDNYGYTF	TGTGCCAGCAGCTTAGTCGCACCTGATAACTATGGCTACACCTTC
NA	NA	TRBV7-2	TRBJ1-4	CASSLRLTRGEKLFF	TGTGCCAGCAGCTTAAGGCTCACCCGGGGTGAAAAACTGTTTTTT
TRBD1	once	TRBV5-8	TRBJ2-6	CASSRPGQGTSGANVLTF	TGTGCCAGCAGCCGACCGGGACAGGGGACTTCTGGGGCCAACGTCCTGACTTTC
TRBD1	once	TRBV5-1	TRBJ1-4	CASRGDRGNEKLFF	TGCGCCAGCAGAGGAGACAGGGGGAATGAAAAACTGTTTTTT
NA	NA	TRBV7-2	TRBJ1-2	CASSLFGSQVYGYTF	TGTGCCAGCAGCTTATTTGGTTCACAAGTCTATGGCTACACCTTC
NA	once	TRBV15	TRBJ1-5	CATSRGRNSNQPQHF	TGTGCCACCAGCAGAGGTCGGAATAGCAATCAGCCCCAGCATTTT
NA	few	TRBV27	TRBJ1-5	CASSLMGNQPQHF	TGTGCCAGCAGTTTAATGGGGAATCAGCCCCAGCATTTT
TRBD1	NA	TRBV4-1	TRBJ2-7	CASSQDLPGQDEQYF	TGCGCCAGCAGCCAAGATCTACCCGGACAGGACGAGCAGTACTTC
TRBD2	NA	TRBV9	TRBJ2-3	CASSVGGGLAGAGTDTQYF	TGTGCCAGCAGCGTAGGAGGAGGACTAGCGGGGGCCGGCACAGATACGCAGTATTTT
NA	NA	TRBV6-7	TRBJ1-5	CASSTDLPKTGNSNQPQHF	TGTGCCAGCAGCACCGACCTGCCCAAGACAGGAAATAGCAATCAGCCCCAGCATTTT
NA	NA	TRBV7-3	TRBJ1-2	CASSPDSTSYGYTF	TGTGCCAGCAGCCCAGACAGTACCTCTTATGGCTACACCTTC